These 8 T cell receptor beta chains were sequenced from one sample in a study of T cells in Graves' hyperthyroidism and ophthalmopathy. Amplification of TCR beta CDR3 regions used RNA as the template. First-round RT-PCR of the TCR CDR3 relied on the HTBI primer set. TCRdb re-derived calls from the multiplex PCR reads in MiXCR, one entry per CDR3 protein. The repertoire consists of under 600,000 distinct CDR3 sequences, with around 15% occurring once and the leading ten covering under 3.5%. Sequenced material: blood. Receptors were obtained from a woman in her thirties or forties with Graves' ophthalmopathy.

This clonotype appeared many times. This rearrangement joins TRBV20-1 to TRBJ1-1; 7 bases line up with TRBD1. Germline CDR1 DFQATT, CDR2 SNEGSKA (reference sequence). The CDR3 has 14 residues. The junction had 7 bases not matched to a gene; V was cut back by 2 bases and J by 4 bases. The CDR3 sequence: CSARPPGGITEAFF. The CDR3 DNA is TGCAGTGCTAGACCCCCAGGGGGGATCACTGAAGCTTTCTTT.

The CDR3 sequence: CASSEWVGRGYYTF. CDR3 coding DNA: TGTGCCAGCAGTGAATGGGTAGGGAGAGGTTACTACACCTTC. V gene TRBV6-1 combines with J gene TRBJ1-2; D remains ambiguous. The CDR3 contains 14 residues. The germline V and J ends were trimmed by 2 bases and 10 bases, with 17 bases remaining between them. The germline V gene has CDR1 MNHNS and CDR2 SASEGT.

This clonotype occurred a few times. V gene TRBV6-1 combines with J gene TRBJ1-5, with 7 nucleotides matching TRBD1. Germline V lookup: CDR1 MNHNS, CDR2 SASEGT. Germline trimming cut 0 bases from V and 4 bases from J; bases unmatched to any gene: 6. This CDR3 is built from 16 residues. The CDR3 DNA is TGTGCCAGCAGTGAAGCGCGTCGGACAGGTAATCAGCCCCAGCATTTT. Translation gives CASSEARRTGNQPQHF.

This clonotype appeared many times. The chain couples TRBV3-1 to TRBJ1-3; D is ambiguous. This CDR3 comprises 15 residues. Trimming stripped 0 bases from V and 0 bases from J, with 6 bases between. In germline, CDR1 is LGHDT, CDR2 YNNKEL (reference sequence). The CDR3 nucleotides read TGTGCCAGCAGCCAAGATTTTACCTCTGGAAACACCATATATTTT. It is translated as CASSQDFTSGNTIYF.

J is TRBJ1-6 and V is TRBV7-3, with 8 positions matching TRBD1. The V gene end was trimmed by 4 bases and the J gene end by 8 bases; junction bases not matched to a gene: 4. Germline loops: CDR1 SGHTA, CDR2 FQGTGA. The CDR3 sequence is 14 residues long. The DNA for the CDR3 is TGTGCCAGCAGCTCGACAGGGGCTGATTCACCCCTCCACTTT. It encodes CASSSTGADSPLHF.

This clonotype was detected ten times or more. The chain has TRBV6-5 and TRBJ2-2; no clear D. V lost 5 bases and J lost 2, with 15 bases in between. Germline V lookup: CDR1 MNHEY, CDR2 SVGAGI. This CDR3 is 16 amino acids long. The CDR3 bases are TGTGCCAGCAGTGACTTGAGACAAGCTAACACCGGGGAGCTGTTTTTT. Translation: CASSDLRQANTGELFF.

This clonotype came up a few times. The rearrangement joins TRBV5-4 to TRBJ2-1; 13 bases are a match to TRBD2. CDR1 is SGHNT, CDR2 YYREEE, per germline (reference sequence). Germline trimming cut 4 bases from V and 7 bases from J; bases unmatched to any gene: 8. The CDR3 sequence is 16 residues long. Here the CDR3 reads CASSHPGTSGKNEQFF. CDR3 sequence (DNA): TGTGCCAGCAGCCACCCTGGGACTAGCGGGAAAAATGAGCAGTTCTTC.

This clonotype was detected many times. The V and J genes are TRBV20-1 and TRBJ1-5, with D tentatively TRBD1 (6 bases). This CDR3 is 12 amino acids long. Per germline, CDR1 DFQATT and CDR2 SNEGSKA (reference sequence). Trimming stripped 2 bases from V and 6 bases from J, with 8 bases between. The CDR3 nucleotides read TGCAGTGCTAGAAGGGGGGTTCAGCCCCAGCATTTT. It translates to CSARRGVQPQHF.